What follows describes a single T cell receptor (beta chain). Assay used: immunoSEQ multiplex PCR; TCRdb lists only in-frame clones, some missing. The top ten hold 0.87% of the sample, which has a few hundred thousand clones, roughly 84% seen once. Seattle researchers signed up patients amid active infection and tracked them longitudinally. Trimming removed 5 bases from V and 1 base from J, with 17 bases in between. This CDR3 is 15 amino acids long. The germline gives CDR1 SQVTM, CDR2 ANQGSEA. The data belong to a study of blood T cell repertoires in COVID-19. Study details: Acute-phase and convalescent COVID-19 samples originated in the United States, Italy and Spain.

Sequencing was performed on peripheral blood. The source of this sequence is a human donor with COVID-19, enrolled during active disease. The donor label of this sample is uncertain. This chain connects TRBV29-1 to TRBJ1-1; weak D call: TRBD1 (6 bases). The DNA of the CDR3 is TGCAGCGTTTCCCAGGGGCAGGGCTGGAACACTGAAGCTTTCTTT. Protein sequence: CSVSQGQGWNTEAFF.